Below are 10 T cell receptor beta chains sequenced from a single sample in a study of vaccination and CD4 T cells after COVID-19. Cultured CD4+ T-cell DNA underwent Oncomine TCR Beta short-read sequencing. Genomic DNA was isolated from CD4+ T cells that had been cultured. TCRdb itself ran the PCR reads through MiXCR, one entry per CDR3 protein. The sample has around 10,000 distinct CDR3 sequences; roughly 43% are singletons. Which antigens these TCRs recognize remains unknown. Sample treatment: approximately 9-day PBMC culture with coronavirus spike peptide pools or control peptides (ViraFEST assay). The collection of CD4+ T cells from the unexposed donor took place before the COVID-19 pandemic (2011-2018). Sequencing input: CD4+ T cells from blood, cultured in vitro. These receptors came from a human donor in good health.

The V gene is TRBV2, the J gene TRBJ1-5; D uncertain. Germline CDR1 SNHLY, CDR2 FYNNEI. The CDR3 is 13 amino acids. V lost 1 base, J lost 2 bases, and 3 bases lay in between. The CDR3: CASSEVRNQPQHF. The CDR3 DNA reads TGTGCCAGCAGTGAAGTTCGCAATCAGCCCCAGCATTTT.

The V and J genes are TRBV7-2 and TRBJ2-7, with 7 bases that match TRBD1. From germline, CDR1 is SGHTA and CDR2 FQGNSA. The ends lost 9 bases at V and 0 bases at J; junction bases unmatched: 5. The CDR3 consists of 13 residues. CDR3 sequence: CASKQGISYEQYF. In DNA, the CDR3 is TGTGCCAGTAAACAGGGGATCTCCTACGAGCAGTACTTC.

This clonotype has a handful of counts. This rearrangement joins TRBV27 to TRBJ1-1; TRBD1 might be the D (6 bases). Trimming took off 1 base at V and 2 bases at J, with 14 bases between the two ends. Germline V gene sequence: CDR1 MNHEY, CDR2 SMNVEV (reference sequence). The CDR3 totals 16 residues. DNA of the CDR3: TGTGCCAGCAGTTTATTGGGGGGCGCATCCAACACTGAAGCTTTCTTT. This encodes CASSLLGGASNTEAFF.

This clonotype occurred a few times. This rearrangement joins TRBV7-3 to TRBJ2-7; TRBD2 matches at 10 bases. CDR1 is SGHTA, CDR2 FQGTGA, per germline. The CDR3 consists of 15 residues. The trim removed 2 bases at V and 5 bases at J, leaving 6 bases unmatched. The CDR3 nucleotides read TGTGCCAGCAGCTTAGCGCTAGCGGGAGCCCACGAGCAGTACTTC. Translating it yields CASSLALAGAHEQYF.

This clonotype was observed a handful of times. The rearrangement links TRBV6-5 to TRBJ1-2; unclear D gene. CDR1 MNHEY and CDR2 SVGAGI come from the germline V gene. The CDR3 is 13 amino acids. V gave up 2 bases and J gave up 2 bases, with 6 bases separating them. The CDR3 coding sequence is TGTGCCAGCAGTTACCGGCGGAACTATGGCTACACCTTC. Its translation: CASSYRRNYGYTF.

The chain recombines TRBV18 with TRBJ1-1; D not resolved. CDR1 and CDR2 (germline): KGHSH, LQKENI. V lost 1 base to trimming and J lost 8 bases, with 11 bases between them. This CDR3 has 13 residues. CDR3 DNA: TGTGCCAGCTCACCACGTTTCAGCCAGGAAGCTTTCTTT. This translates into CASSPRFSQEAFF.

CDR3 amino acids: CSARTSGRSADTQYF. CDR3 DNA: TGCAGTGCTAGGACTAGCGGGAGGTCGGCAGATACGCAGTATTTT. The rearrangement joins TRBV20-1 to TRBJ2-3; TRBD2 matches 13 bases. The CDR3 has 15 residues. V lost 3 bases and J lost 4; bases outside the gene matches: 4. Germline loops: CDR1 DFQATT, CDR2 SNEGSKA (reference sequence).

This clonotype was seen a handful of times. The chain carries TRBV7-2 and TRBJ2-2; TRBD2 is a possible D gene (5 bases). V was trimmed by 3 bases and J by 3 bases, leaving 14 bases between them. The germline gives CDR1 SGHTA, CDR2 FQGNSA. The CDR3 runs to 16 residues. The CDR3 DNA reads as TGTGCCAGCAGCTTCTACACACGGGGATACACCGGGGAGCTGTTTTTT. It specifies CASSFYTRGYTGELFF. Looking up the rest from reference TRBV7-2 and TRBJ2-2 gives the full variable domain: GAGVSQSPSNKVTEKGKDVELRCDPISGHTALYWYRQSLGQGLEFLIYFQGNSAPDKSGLPSDRFSAERTGGSVSTLTIQRTQQEDSAVYLCASSFYTRGYTGELFFGEGSRLTVL.

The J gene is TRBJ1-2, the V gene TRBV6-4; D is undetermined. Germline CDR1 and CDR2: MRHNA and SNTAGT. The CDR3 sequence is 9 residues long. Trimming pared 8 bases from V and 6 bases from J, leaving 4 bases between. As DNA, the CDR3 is TGTGCCAGCCTCCATGGCTACACCTTC. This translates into CASLHGYTF.

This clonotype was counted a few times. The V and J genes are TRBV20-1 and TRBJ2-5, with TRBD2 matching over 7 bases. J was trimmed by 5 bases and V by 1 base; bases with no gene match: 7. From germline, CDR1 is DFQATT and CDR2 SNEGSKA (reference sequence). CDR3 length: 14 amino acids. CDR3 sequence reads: CSARGAGDRETQYF. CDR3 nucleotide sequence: TGCAGTGCTAGAGGTGCGGGAGATAGGGAGACCCAGTACTTC.